Listed below are T cell receptor beta chains from one sample, sequenced in a study of cytomegalovirus exposure and HLA in healthy donors. Some clones are missing from TCRdb's copy, which holds only in-frame ones; the method was immunoSEQ multiplex PCR. The data hold roughly 200,000 clones, with about four fifths observed a single time. Material: PBMCs. Source of these receptors: a woman between 50 and 59 years old in good health and CMV-seronegative. Each CDR3 is given with its conserved first and last residue. D genes are given only for firm matches. Only part of the rows carry a size: once, few, many, or a class if the clone is expanded.

v_call: TRBV15
d_call: .
clone_size: .
j_call: TRBJ1-3
cdr3_aa: CATSGDRTSNTIYF
cdr3_nt: TGTGCCACCAGCGGCGACAGGACTTCAAACACCATATATTTT

v_call: TRBV6-5
d_call: .
clone_size: .
j_call: TRBJ1-1
cdr3_aa: CANRQGTEAFF
cdr3_nt: TGTGCCAACAGGCAGGGGACTGAAGCTTTCTTT

v_call: TRBV7-6
d_call: .
clone_size: .
j_call: TRBJ2-5
cdr3_aa: CASRSFSGPNQETQYF
cdr3_nt: TGTGCCAGCAGAAGCTTTAGCGGACCAAACCAAGAGACCCAGTACTTC

v_call: TRBV19
d_call: .
clone_size: once
j_call: TRBJ2-5
cdr3_aa: CASSNREFLRETQYF
cdr3_nt: TGTGCCAGTAGTAATCGGGAATTCCTAAGAGAGACCCAGTACTTC

v_call: TRBV19
d_call: TRBD1
clone_size: .
j_call: TRBJ2-1
cdr3_aa: CASSIVTGGNEQFF
cdr3_nt: TGTGCCAGTAGTATAGTAACAGGGGGCAATGAGCAGTTCTTC

v_call: TRBV4-2
d_call: .
clone_size: .
j_call: TRBJ1-4
cdr3_aa: CASSQDRRGIEKLFF
cdr3_nt: TGTGCCAGCAGCCAAGATCGTAGGGGAATCGAAAAACTGTTTTTT

v_call: TRBV11-2
d_call: .
clone_size: few
j_call: TRBJ2-7
cdr3_aa: CASSFAGRESYEQYF
cdr3_nt: TGTGCCAGCAGCTTTGCAGGGCGGGAATCCTACGAGCAGTACTTC

v_call: TRBV30
d_call: TRBD2
clone_size: .
j_call: TRBJ2-7
cdr3_aa: CAWRAGEVNEQYF
cdr3_nt: TGTGCCTGGAGGGCGGGAGAGGTCAACGAGCAGTACTTC

v_call: TRBV28
d_call: TRBD2
clone_size: .
j_call: TRBJ2-7
cdr3_aa: CASFGTSGRYEQYF
cdr3_nt: TGTGCCAGCTTCGGGACTAGCGGGAGATACGAGCAGTACTTC

v_call: TRBV19
d_call: TRBD1
clone_size: .
j_call: TRBJ1-1
cdr3_aa: CASSIVLGVTGPAFF
cdr3_nt: TGTGCCAGTAGTATTGTCCTTGGGGTGACAGGGCCAGCTTTCTTT

v_call: TRBV7-2
d_call: TRBD2
clone_size: .
j_call: TRBJ2-5
cdr3_aa: CASSRTSGAQETQYF
cdr3_nt: TGTGCCAGCAGCCGAACTAGCGGGGCACAAGAGACCCAGTACTTC

v_call: TRBV7-9
d_call: TRBD1
clone_size: .
j_call: TRBJ2-7
cdr3_aa: CASSPQTGSLEQYF
cdr3_nt: TGTGCCAGCAGCCCCCAGACAGGGTCTTTGGAGCAGTACTTC

v_call: TRBV9
d_call: .
clone_size: .
j_call: TRBJ1-2
cdr3_aa: CASSVFGHPETMNYGYTF
cdr3_nt: TGTGCCAGCAGCGTCTTCGGACATCCGGAAACGATGAACTATGGCTACACCTTC

v_call: TRBV7-2
d_call: .
clone_size: .
j_call: TRBJ1-1
cdr3_aa: CASTPPGAATEAFF
cdr3_nt: TGTGCCAGTACTCCCCCTGGGGCGGCCACTGAAGCTTTCTTT

v_call: TRBV4-1
d_call: .
clone_size: .
j_call: TRBJ1-2
cdr3_aa: CASSPTPGVYGYTF
cdr3_nt: TGCGCCAGCAGCCCGACCCCAGGGGTTTATGGCTACACCTTC

v_call: TRBV30
d_call: .
clone_size: .
j_call: TRBJ2-7
cdr3_aa: CACVGSGGAYEQYF
cdr3_nt: TGTGCCTGTGTCGGGAGCGGAGGGGCCTACGAGCAGTACTTC

v_call: TRBV7-6
d_call: .
clone_size: .
j_call: TRBJ2-5
cdr3_aa: CASSFGGETQYF
cdr3_nt: TGTGCCAGCAGCTTTGGGGGGGAGACCCAGTACTTC

v_call: TRBV7-3
d_call: .
clone_size: .
j_call: TRBJ1-1
cdr3_aa: CASSSGANTEAFF
cdr3_nt: TGTGCCAGCAGCTCAGGGGCGAACACTGAAGCTTTCTTT

v_call: TRBV7-2
d_call: TRBD1
clone_size: .
j_call: TRBJ2-5
cdr3_aa: CASRPTGGRETQYF
cdr3_nt: TGTGCCAGCAGACCAACAGGGGGCCGGGAGACCCAGTACTTC

v_call: TRBV5-6
d_call: .
clone_size: few
j_call: TRBJ2-7
cdr3_aa: CASSLLVEKAYEQYF
cdr3_nt: TGTGCCAGCAGCTTACTGGTGGAGAAAGCCTACGAGCAGTACTTC

v_call: TRBV11-3
d_call: TRBD2
clone_size: few
j_call: TRBJ2-2
cdr3_aa: CASSHINIAGEGELFF
cdr3_nt: TGTGCCAGCAGCCACATCAATATAGCGGGAGAAGGGGAGCTGTTTTTT

v_call: TRBV5-1
d_call: TRBD1
clone_size: .
j_call: TRBJ2-5
cdr3_aa: CASSSTGAKETQYF
cdr3_nt: TGCGCCAGCAGCTCCACAGGGGCGAAAGAGACCCAGTACTTC

v_call: TRBV7-9
d_call: .
clone_size: .
j_call: TRBJ1-3
cdr3_aa: CASSFAVSSGNTIYF
cdr3_nt: TGTGCCAGCAGCTTTGCAGTATCCTCTGGAAACACCATATATTTT

v_call: TRBV28
d_call: .
clone_size: .
j_call: TRBJ1-2
cdr3_aa: CASSPPGQGRNYGYTF
cdr3_nt: TGTGCCAGCAGTCCCCCCGGGCAGGGAAGGAACTATGGCTACACCTTC

v_call: TRBV2
d_call: TRBD2
clone_size: few
j_call: TRBJ2-7
cdr3_aa: CATTPGLASPEQYF
cdr3_nt: TGTGCCACTACACCGGGACTAGCCTCCCCCGAGCAGTACTTC

v_call: TRBV13
d_call: TRBD2
clone_size: .
j_call: TRBJ2-7
cdr3_aa: CASRDAGTNLPLGLGEQYF
cdr3_nt: TGTGCCAGCAGAGACGCCGGGACTAATCTCCCGCTTGGGCTCGGGGAGCAGTACTTC

v_call: TRBV29-1
d_call: TRBD1
clone_size: .
j_call: TRBJ1-1
cdr3_aa: CSVTGGTTEAFF
cdr3_nt: TGCAGCGTTACAGGGGGAACGACTGAAGCTTTCTTT

v_call: TRBV2
d_call: TRBD1
clone_size: .
j_call: TRBJ1-1
cdr3_aa: CASSVAPGQGGTEAFF
cdr3_nt: TGTGCCAGCAGTGTGGCGCCGGGACAGGGAGGCACTGAAGCTTTCTTT

v_call: TRBV18
d_call: .
clone_size: .
j_call: TRBJ1-4
cdr3_aa: CASSPAGMVNRLEKLFF
cdr3_nt: TGTGCCAGCTCACCTGCAGGGATGGTAAACCGGTTGGAAAAACTGTTTTTT

v_call: TRBV7-8
d_call: TRBD1
clone_size: .
j_call: TRBJ1-2
cdr3_aa: CASSLAAGDRRTSYGYTF
cdr3_nt: TGTGCCAGCAGCTTAGCAGCTGGGGACAGGAGGACTAGCTATGGCTACACCTTC

v_call: TRBV15
d_call: .
clone_size: .
j_call: TRBJ1-5
cdr3_aa: CATSRAFSQPQHF
cdr3_nt: TGTGCCACCAGCAGGGCTTTCTCCCAGCCCCAGCATTTT

v_call: TRBV7-3
d_call: .
clone_size: .
j_call: TRBJ2-3
cdr3_aa: CASSLTRSTDTQYF
cdr3_nt: TGTGCCAGCAGCTTAACTAGAAGCACAGATACGCAGTATTTT